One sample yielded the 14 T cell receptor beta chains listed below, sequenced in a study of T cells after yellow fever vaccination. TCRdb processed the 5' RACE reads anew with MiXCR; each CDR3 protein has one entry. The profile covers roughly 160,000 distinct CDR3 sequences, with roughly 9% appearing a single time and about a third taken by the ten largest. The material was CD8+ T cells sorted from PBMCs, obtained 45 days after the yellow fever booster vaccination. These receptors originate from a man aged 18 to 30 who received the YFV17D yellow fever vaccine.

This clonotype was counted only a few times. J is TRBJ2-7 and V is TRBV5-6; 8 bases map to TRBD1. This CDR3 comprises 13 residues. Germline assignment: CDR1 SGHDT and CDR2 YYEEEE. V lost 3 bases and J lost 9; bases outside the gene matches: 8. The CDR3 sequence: CASSWGQAPSQYF. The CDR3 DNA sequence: TGTGCCAGCAGCTGGGGACAGGCCCCATCGCAGTACTTC.

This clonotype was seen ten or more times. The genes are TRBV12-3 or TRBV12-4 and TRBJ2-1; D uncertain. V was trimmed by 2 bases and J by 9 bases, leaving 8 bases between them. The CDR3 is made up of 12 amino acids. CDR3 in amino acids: CASSLSDAEQFF. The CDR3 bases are TGTGCCAGCAGTTTATCCGACGCTGAGCAGTTCTTC.

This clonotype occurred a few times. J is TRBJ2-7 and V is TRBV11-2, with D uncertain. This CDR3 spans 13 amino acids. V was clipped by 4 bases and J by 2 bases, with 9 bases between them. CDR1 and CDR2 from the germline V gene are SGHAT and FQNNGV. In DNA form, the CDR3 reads TGTGCCAGCAGCTCCCCCACAGCCTACGAGCAGTACGTC. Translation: CASSSPTAYEQYV.

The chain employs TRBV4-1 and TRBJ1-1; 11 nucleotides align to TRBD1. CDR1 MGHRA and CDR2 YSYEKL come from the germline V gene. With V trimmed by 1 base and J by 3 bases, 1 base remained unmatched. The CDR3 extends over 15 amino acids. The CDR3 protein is CASSQGTGGDTEAFF. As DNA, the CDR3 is TGCGCCAGCAGCCAAGGGACAGGGGGCGACACTGAAGCTTTCTTT.

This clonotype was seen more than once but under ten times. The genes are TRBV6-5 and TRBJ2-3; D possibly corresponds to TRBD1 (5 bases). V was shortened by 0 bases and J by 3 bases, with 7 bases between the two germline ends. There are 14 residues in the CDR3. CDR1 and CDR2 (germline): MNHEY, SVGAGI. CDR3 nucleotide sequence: TGTGCCAGCAGTTACTCCAGGGTAACAGATACGCAGTATTTT. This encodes CASSYSRVTDTQYF.

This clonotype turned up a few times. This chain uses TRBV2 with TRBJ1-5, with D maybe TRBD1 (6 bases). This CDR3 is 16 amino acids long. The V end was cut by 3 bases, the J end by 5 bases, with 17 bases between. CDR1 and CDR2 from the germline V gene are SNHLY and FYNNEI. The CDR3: CASSDPSSGGDQPQHF. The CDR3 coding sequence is TGTGCCAGCAGTGATCCATCCTCGGGGGGCGATCAGCCCCAGCATTTT.

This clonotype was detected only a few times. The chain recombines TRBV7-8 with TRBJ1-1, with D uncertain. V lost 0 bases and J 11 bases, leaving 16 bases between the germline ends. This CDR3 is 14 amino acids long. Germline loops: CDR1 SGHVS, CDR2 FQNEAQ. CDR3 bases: TGTGCCAGCAGCTTAGCAGAGGGAACTATGGGGGCTTTCTTT. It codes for CASSLAEGTMGAFF.

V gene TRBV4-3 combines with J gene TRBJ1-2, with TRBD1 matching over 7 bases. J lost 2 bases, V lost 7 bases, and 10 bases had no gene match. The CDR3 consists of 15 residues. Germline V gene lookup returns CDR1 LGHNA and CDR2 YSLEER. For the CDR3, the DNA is TGCGCCAGCACCCCCGGGGAGGGGGCGAACTATGGCTACACCTTC. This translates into CASTPGEGANYGYTF.

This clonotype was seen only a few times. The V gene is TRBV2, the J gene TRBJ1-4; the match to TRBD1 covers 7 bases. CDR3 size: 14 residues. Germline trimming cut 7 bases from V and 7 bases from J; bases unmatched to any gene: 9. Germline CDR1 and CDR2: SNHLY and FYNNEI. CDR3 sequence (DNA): TGTGCCAGCATCACAGGGGAACGATTTGAAAAACTGTTTTTT. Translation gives CASITGERFEKLFF.

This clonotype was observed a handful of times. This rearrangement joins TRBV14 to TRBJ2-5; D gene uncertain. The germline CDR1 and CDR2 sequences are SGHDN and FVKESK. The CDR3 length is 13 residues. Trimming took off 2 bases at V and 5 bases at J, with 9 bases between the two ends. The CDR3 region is CASSQFLRETQYF. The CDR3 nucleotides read TGTGCCAGCAGCCAATTCCTAAGGGAGACCCAGTACTTC.

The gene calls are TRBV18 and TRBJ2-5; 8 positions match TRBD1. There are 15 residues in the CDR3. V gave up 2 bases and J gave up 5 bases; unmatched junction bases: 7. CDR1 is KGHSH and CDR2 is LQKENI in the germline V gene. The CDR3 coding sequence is TGTGCCAGCTCACCAAGTGGACAGGGAAGTGAGACCCAGTACTTC. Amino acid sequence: CASSPSGQGSETQYF.

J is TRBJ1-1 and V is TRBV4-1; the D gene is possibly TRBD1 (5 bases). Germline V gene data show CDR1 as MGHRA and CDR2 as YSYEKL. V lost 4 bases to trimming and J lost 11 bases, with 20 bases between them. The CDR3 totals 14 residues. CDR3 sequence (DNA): TGCGCCAGCAGCCTAACCCAGGGCGCTACGGGGGCTTTCTTT. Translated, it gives CASSLTQGATGAFF.

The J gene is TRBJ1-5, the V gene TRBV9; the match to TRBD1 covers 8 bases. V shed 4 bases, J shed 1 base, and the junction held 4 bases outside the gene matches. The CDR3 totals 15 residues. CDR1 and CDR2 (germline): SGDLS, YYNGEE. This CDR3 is CASSPTGGSNQPQHF. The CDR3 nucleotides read TGTGCCAGCAGCCCCACAGGGGGGAGCAATCAGCCCCAGCATTTT.

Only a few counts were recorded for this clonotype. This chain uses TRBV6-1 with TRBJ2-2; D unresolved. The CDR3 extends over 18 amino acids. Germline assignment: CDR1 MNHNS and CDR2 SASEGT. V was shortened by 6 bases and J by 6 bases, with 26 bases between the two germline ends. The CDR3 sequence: CASSAYSTRKAVSGELFF. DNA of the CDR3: TGTGCCAGCAGCGCCTATTCGACACGTAAGGCGGTATCCGGGGAGCTGTTTTTT.